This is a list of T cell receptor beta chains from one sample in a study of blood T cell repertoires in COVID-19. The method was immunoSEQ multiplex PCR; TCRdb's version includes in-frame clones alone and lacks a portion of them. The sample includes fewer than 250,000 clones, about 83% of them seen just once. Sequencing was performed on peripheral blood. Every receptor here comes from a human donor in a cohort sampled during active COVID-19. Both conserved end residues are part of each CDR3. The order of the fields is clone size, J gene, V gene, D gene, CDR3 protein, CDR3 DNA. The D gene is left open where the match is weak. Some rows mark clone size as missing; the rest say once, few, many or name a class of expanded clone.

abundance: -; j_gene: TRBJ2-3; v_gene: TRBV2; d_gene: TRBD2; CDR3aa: CASRGLLLAGENSDTQYF; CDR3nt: TGTGCCAGCAGGGGGCTCTTGCTAGCGGGGGAAAACTCAGATACGCAGTATTTT
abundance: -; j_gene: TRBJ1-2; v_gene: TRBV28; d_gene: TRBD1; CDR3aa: CASSSLGQGDGYTF; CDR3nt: TGTGCCAGCAGTTCCCTAGGACAGGGGGATGGCTACACCTTC
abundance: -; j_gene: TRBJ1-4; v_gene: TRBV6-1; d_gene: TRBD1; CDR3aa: CASSENRGLNEKLFF; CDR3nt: TGTGCCAGCAGTGAGAACAGGGGCCTAAATGAAAAACTGTTTTTT
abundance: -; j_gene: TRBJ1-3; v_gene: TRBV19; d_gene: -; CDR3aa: CASSIDSSGNTIYF; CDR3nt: TGTGCCAGTAGTATAGACAGCTCTGGAAACACCATATATTTT
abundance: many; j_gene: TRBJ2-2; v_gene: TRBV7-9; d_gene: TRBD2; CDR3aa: CASSLRTSGRTGELFF; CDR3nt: TGTGCCAGCAGCTTGAGAACTAGCGGGCGCACCGGGGAGCTGTTTTTT
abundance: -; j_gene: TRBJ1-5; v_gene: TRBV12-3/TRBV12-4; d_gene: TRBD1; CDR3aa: CASTIQGNQPQHF; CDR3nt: TGTGCCAGCACTATACAGGGGAATCAGCCCCAGCATTTT
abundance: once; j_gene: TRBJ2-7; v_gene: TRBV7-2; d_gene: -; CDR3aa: CASSQGTATREQYF; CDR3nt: TGTGCCAGCAGCCAGGGGACAGCGACTAGGGAGCAGTACTTC
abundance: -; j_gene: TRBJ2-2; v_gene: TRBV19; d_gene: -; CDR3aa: CASSISGLNTGELFF; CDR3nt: TGTGCCAGTAGTATAAGTGGGCTAAACACCGGGGAGCTGTTTTTT
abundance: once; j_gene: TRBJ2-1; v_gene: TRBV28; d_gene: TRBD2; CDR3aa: CASSFGRGGSIEQFF; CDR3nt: TGTGCCAGCAGTTTTGGGAGAGGCGGGAGCATTGAGCAGTTCTTC
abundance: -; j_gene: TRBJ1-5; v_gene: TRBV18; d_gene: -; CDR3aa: CASSYAPGSNQPQHF; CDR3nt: TGTGCCAGCTCTTACGCCCCGGGAAGCAATCAGCCCCAGCATTTT
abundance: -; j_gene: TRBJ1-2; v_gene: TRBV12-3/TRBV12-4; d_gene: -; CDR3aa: CASSLVPGTLYTF; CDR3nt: TGTGCCAGCAGTTTAGTTCCCGGGACACTCTACACCTTC
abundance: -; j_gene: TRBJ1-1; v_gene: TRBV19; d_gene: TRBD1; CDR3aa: CAIRRDRDTEAFF; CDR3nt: TGTGCCATTCGCCGGGACAGGGATACTGAAGCTTTCTTT
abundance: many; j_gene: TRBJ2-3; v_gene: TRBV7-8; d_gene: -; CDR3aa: CASSLREISTDTQYF; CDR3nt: TGTGCCAGCAGCTTACGAGAAATCAGCACAGATACGCAGTATTTT
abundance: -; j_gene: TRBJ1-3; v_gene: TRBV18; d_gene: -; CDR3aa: CASSPPTSSGNTIYF; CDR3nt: TGTGCCAGCTCACCACCCACGAGCTCTGGAAACACCATATATTTT
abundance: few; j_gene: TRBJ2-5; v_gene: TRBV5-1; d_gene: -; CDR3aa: CASSSLSAGKETQYF; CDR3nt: TGCGCCAGCAGCTCCCTATCAGCAGGGAAAGAGACCCAGTACTTC
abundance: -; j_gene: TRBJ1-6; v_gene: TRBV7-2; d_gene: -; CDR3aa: CASSPGQFNSPLHF; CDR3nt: TGTGCCAGCAGCCCAGGACAGTTTAATTCACCCCTCCACTTT
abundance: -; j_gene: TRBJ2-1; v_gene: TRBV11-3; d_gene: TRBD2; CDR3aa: CASSRLAGPYNEQFF; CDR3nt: TGTGCCAGCAGCAGGCTAGCGGGACCTTACAATGAGCAGTTCTTC
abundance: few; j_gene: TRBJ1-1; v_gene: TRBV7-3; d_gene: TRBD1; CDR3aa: CASSLRQGETEAFF; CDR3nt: TGTGCCAGCAGCTTACGGCAGGGGGAGACTGAAGCTTTCTTT
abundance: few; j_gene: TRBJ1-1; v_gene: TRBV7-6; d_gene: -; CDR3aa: CASSLYGGMNTEAFF; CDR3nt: TGTGCCAGCAGCTTATATGGGGGGATGAACACTGAAGCTTTCTTT
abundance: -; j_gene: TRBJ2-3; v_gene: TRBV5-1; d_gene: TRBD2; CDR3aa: CASSSGLAGGDTDTQYF; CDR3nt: TGCGCCAGCAGCTCCGGACTAGCGGGAGGTGACACAGATACGCAGTATTTT
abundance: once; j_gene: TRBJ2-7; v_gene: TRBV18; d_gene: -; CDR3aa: CASSPGGTHEQYF; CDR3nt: TGTGCCAGCTCACCAGGCGGGACCCACGAGCAGTACTTC
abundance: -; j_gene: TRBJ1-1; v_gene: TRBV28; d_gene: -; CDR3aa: CAIMTAGEGKNTEAFF; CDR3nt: TGTGCCATCATGACCGCGGGGGAGGGGAAGAACACTGAAGCTTTCTTT
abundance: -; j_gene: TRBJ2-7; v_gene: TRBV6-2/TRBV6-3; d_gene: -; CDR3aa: CASSSVAQYLYEQYF; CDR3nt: TGTGCCAGCAGTTCCGTGGCCCAGTATCTCTACGAGCAGTACTTC
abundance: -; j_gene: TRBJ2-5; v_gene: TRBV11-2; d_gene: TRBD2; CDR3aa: CASSLARLASQETQYF; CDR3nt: TGTGCCAGCAGCTTAGCCCGACTAGCGTCACAAGAGACCCAGTACTTC
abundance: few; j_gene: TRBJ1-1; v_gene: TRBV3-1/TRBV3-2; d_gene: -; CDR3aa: CASSQDYQGNTEAFF; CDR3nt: TGTGCCAGCAGCCAAGATTATCAGGGGAACACTGAAGCTTTCTTT
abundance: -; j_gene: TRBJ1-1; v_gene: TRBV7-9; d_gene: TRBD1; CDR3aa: CASSSGTGDSLGFTEAFF; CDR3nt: TGTGCCAGCAGCTCGGGGACAGGGGATAGTTTAGGTTTCACTGAAGCTTTCTTT
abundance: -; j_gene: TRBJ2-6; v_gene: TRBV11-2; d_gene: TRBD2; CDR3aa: CASRTSGGKSGANVLTF; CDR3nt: TGTGCCAGCAGAACTAGCGGGGGTAAATCTGGGGCCAACGTCCTGACTTTC
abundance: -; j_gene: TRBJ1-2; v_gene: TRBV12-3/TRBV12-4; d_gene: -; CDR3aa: CASSLERQYGYTF; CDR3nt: TGTGCCAGCAGTTTAGAACGACAGTATGGCTACACCTTC
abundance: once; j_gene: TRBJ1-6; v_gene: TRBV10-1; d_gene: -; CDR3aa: CASYRAKVKRRVYNSPLHF; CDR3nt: TGCGCCAGCTACAGGGCGAAAGTGAAAAGGCGGGTTTATAATTCACCCCTCCACTTT
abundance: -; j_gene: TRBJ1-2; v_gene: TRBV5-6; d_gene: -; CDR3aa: CASSSWVGGGYTF; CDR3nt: TGTGCCAGCAGCTCGTGGGTCGGGGGGGGCTACACCTTC
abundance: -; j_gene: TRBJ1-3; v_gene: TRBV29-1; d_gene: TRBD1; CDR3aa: CSVGDRGLGNTIYF; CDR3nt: TGCAGCGTGGGGGACAGGGGGCTTGGAAACACCATATATTTT
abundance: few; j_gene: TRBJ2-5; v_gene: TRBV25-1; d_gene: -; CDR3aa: CASSESESVQETQYF; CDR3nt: TGTGCCAGCAGTGAATCCGAGAGCGTACAAGAGACCCAGTACTTC
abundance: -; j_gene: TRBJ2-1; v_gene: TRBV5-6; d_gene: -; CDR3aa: CASSLGLLSYNEQFF; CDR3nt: TGTGCCAGCAGCTTGGGGCTCCTCTCCTACAATGAGCAGTTCTTC
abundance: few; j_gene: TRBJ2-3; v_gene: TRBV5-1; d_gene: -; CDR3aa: CASSLQGAGTDTQYF; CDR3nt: TGCGCCAGCAGCTTACAGGGAGCGGGAACAGATACGCAGTATTTT
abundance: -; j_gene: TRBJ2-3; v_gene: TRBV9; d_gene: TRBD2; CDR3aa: CASTQAGGFTDTQYF; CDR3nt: TGTGCCAGCACCCAAGCGGGGGGGTTCACAGATACGCAGTATTTT
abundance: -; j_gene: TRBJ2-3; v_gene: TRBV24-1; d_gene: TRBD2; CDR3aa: CATSDSLRLAGAPDTQYF; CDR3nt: TGTGCCACCAGTGATTCTCTCAGACTAGCGGGAGCTCCAGATACGCAGTATTTT
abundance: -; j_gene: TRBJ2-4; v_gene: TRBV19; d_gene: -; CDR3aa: CASSNSGMAKNIQYF; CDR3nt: TGTGCCAGTAGTAATTCAGGGATGGCCAAAAACATTCAGTACTTC
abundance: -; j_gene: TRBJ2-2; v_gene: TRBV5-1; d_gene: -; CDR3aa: CATTRDFPIGGELFF; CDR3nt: TGCGCCACCACCCGGGACTTCCCTATCGGCGGGGAGCTGTTTTTT
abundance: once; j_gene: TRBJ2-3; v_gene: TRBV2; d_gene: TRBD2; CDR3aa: CASISGSTDTQYF; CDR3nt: TGTGCCAGCATTAGCGGGAGCACAGATACGCAGTATTTT
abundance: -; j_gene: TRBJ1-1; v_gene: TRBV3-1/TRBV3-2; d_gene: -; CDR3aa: CASSQKGGWTEAFF; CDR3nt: TGTGCCAGCAGCCAAAAAGGGGGTTGGACTGAAGCTTTCTTT
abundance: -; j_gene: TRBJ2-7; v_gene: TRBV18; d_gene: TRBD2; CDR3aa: CASSPPYAGVGSYEQYF; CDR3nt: TGTGCCAGCTCACCACCGTACGCGGGAGTTGGCTCCTACGAGCAGTACTTC
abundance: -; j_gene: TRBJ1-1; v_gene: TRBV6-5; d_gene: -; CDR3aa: CASSTSRSPTEAFF; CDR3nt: TGTGCCAGCTCTACGTCCAGGTCACCCACTGAAGCTTTCTTT
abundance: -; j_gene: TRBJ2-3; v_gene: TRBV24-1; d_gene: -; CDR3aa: CATARADTQYF; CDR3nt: TGTGCCACAGCCCGAGCAGATACGCAGTATTTT
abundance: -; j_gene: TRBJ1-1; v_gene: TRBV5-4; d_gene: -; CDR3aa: CASSLGGRSTEAFF; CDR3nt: TGTGCCAGCAGCTTGGGGGGGAGGTCGACTGAAGCTTTCTTT
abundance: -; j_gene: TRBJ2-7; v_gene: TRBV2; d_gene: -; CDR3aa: CASSDSQTYEQYF; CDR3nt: TGTGCCAGCAGTGATTCACAGACGTACGAGCAGTACTTC
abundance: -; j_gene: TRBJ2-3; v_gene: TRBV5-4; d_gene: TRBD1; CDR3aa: CASSRGTGLNTDTQYF; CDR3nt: TGTGCCAGCAGCCGTGGGACAGGTCTGAACACAGATACGCAGTATTTT
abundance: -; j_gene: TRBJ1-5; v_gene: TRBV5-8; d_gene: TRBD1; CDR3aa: CASTWGTGPHQPQHF; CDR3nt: TGTGCCAGCACCTGGGGGACAGGGCCCCATCAGCCCCAGCATTTT